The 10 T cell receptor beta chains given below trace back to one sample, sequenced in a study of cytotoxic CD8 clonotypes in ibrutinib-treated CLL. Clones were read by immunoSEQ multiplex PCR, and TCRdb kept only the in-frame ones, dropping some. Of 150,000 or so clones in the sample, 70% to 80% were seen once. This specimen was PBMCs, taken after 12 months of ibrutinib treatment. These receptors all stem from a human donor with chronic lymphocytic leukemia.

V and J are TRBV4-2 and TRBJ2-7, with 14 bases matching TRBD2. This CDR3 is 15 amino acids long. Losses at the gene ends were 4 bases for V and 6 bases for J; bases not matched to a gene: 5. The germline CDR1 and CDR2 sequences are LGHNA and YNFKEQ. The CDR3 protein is CASSRRLAGGPEQYF. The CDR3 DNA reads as TGTGCCAGCAGCCGGCGACTAGCGGGAGGGCCCGAGCAGTACTTC.

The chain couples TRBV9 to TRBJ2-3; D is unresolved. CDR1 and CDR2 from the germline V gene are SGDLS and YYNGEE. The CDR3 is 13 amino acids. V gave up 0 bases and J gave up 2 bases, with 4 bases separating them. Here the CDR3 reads CASSVAYTDTQYF. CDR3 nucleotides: TGTGCCAGCAGCGTAGCTTACACAGATACGCAGTATTTT.

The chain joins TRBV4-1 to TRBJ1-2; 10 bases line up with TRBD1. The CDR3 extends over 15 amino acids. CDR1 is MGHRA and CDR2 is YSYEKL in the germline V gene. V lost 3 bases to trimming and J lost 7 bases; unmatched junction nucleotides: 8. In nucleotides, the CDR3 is TGCGCCAGCAGCCAGAGGGACAGGGGCGAATTTGGCTACACCTTC. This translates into CASSQRDRGEFGYTF.

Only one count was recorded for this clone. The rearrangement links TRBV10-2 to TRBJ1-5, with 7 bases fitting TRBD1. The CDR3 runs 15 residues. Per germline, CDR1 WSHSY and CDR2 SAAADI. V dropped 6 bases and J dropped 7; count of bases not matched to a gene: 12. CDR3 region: CASRDSGGARQPQHF. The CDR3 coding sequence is TGCGCCAGCAGGGATTCAGGGGGGGCACGGCAGCCCCAGCATTTT.

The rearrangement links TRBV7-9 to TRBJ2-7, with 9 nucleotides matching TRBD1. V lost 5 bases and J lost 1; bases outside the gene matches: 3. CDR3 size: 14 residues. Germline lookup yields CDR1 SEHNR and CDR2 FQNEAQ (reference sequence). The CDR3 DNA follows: TGTGCCAGCAGCCCGGACAGGGGTTCCTACGAGCAGTACTTC. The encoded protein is CASSPDRGSYEQYF.

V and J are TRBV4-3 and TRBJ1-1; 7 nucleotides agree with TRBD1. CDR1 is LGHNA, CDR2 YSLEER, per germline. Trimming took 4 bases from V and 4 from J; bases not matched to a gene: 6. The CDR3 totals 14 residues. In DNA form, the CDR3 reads TGCGCCAGCAGCCTCACAGGGGTGGCCACTGAAGCTTTCTTT. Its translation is CASSLTGVATEAFF.

The CDR3 here is CSVGLWTGGTYEQYF. DNA of the CDR3: TGCAGCGTTGGATTGTGGACAGGGGGTACGTACGAGCAGTACTTC. The chain recombines TRBV29-1 with TRBJ2-7; 10 bases fit TRBD1. The CDR3 totals 15 residues. V lost 4 bases, J lost 4 bases, and 10 bases stayed unmatched. Germline CDR1 and CDR2: SQVTM and ANQGSEA.

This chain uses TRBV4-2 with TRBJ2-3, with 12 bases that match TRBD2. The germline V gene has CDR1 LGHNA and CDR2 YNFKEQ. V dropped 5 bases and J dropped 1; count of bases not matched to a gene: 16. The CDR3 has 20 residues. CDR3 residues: CASSARLAGASSFGTDTQYF. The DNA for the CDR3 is TGTGCCAGCAGCGCCCGACTAGCGGGAGCCTCAAGCTTTGGCACAGATACGCAGTATTTT.

CDR3 region: CASGGFGDSTYNEQFF. The CDR3 DNA follows: TGTGCCAGCGGCGGATTTGGGGACTCGACCTACAATGAGCAGTTCTTC. The chain employs TRBV7-9 and TRBJ2-1; D perhaps matches TRBD2 (6 bases). Germline CDR1 is SEHNR and CDR2 is FQNEAQ (reference sequence). The germline V and J ends were trimmed by 8 bases and 2 bases, with 19 bases remaining between them. The CDR3 is 16 residues long. Supplemented by reference TRBV7-9 and TRBJ2-1, the full variable domain reads DTGVSQNPRHKITKRGQNVTFRCDPISEHNRLYWYRQTLGQGPEFLTYFQNEAQLEKSRLLSDRFSAERPKGSFSTLEIQRTEQGDSAMYLCASGGFGDSTYNEQFFGPGTRLTVL.

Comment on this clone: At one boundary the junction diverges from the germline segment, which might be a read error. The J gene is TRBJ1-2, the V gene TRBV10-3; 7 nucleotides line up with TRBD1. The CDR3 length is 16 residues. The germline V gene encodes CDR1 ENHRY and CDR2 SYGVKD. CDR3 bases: TGTGCCAGCAGTTACTCTCCGACAGGGACTCCTCATGGCTACACCTTC. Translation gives CASSYSPTGTPHGYTF.